A selection of T cell receptor beta chains follows, all from one sample in a study of PD-1 blockade in mismatch repair-deficient tumors. TCRdb keeps only in-frame clones here, not all; method: immunoSEQ multiplex PCR. The sample lists 100,000 to 150,000 clones; about 88% were seen once. Material: peripheral blood, obtained 44 weeks after starting pembrolizumab. These receptors were obtained from an adult with mismatch repair-deficient cancer. CDR3s include the opening cysteine and the closing phenylalanine or tryptophan. The D gene is left open where the match is weak. Not every row has a clone size; where given, it reads once, few, many or a size class.

>NA|TRBJ2-1|TRBV6-1|TRBD1
TGTGCCAGCAGTTGGGACAGGGTGTCCTACAATGAGCAGTTCTTC
CASSWDRVSYNEQFF
>NA|TRBJ1-5|TRBV19|NA
TGTGCCAGTAGTATAGTCGAATTTTCAACTGCGGGCCAGCCCCAGCATTTT
CASSIVEFSTAGQPQHF
>few|TRBJ1-5|TRBV7-2|NA
TGTGCCAGCAGCTTAGATAAAGGCCAGCCCCAGCATTTT
CASSLDKGQPQHF
>once|TRBJ2-1|TRBV5-4|TRBD2
TGTGCCAGCAGCCACACCGGGACTAGGACTTACGAGCAGTTCTTC
CASSHTGTRTYEQFF
>NA|TRBJ2-3|TRBV6-4|NA
TGTGCCAGCAGTTCCAGTTGGGCAGATACGCAGTATTTT
CASSSSWADTQYF
>NA|TRBJ2-7|TRBV6-1|TRBD1
TGTGCCAGCAGTGGGCTCGGGACAGGGTGGCGCGAGCAGTACTTC
CASSGLGTGWREQYF
>NA|TRBJ2-5|TRBV28|NA
TGTGCCAGCAGCTTAAGTTGGGACACAGAAGAGACCCAGTACTTC
CASSLSWDTEETQYF
>NA|TRBJ2-4|TRBV4-1|NA
TGCGCCAGCAGCCAAGATCTCTCCGTAGGGGGGCACATTCAGTACTTC
CASSQDLSVGGHIQYF
>NA|TRBJ2-2|TRBV30|TRBD1
TGTGCCTGGAGTACAGGGGTTAACACCGGGGAGCTGTTTTTT
CAWSTGVNTGELFF
>NA|TRBJ1-1|TRBV6-5|TRBD1
TGTGCCAGCAACGGACAGGGTACGGCTATTGAAGCTTTCTTT
CASNGQGTAIEAFF
>NA|TRBJ2-2|TRBV2|NA
TGTGCCAGCAGTGAAGCGCGAAAGGGTTGGGCCGGGGAGCTGTTTTTT
CASSEARKGWAGELFF
>NA|TRBJ2-5|TRBV25-1|NA
TGTGCCAGTTCCCGACAGGGAGGGAGAGAGACCCAGTACTTC
CASSRQGGRETQYF
>NA|TRBJ1-1|TRBV30|NA
TGTGCCTGGAGTGTACGGGGGAACACTGAAGCTTTCTTT
CAWSVRGNTEAFF
>NA|TRBJ1-1|TRBV27|TRBD1
TGTGCCAGCAGTTCCCACAGGGGAATGAACACTGAAGCTTTCTTT
CASSSHRGMNTEAFF
>few|TRBJ2-2|TRBV6-6|NA
TGTGCCAGCAGTGGGAACACCGGGGAGCTGTTTTTT
CASSGNTGELFF
>NA|TRBJ2-7|TRBV6-6|TRBD1
TGTGCCAGCAGTTACTCGACAGGGGGCTACGAGCAGTACTTC
CASSYSTGGYEQYF
>once|TRBJ2-1|TRBV11-2|NA
TGTGCCAGCAGCCTACACCGACAGGTGCCAAGCTCCTACAATGAGCAGTTCTTC
CASSLHRQVPSSYNEQFF
>NA|TRBJ2-6|TRBV5-1|NA
TGCGCCAGCAGCTTAAAAGGTACACGGGAGGCCAACGTCCTGACTTTC
CASSLKGTREANVLTF
>NA|TRBJ1-1|TRBV6-5|NA
TGTGCCAGCCTTAGGGGGAACACTGAAGCTTTCTTT
CASLRGNTEAFF
>NA|TRBJ2-7|TRBV12-5|TRBD2
TGTGCTAGTGGTTTGCTAAAACTAGCGGGACCCTACGAGCAGTACTTC
CASGLLKLAGPYEQYF
>NA|TRBJ1-1|TRBV29-1|TRBD1
TGCAGCGTTGAAGTTCCAGGGGGCACTGAAGCTTTCTTT
CSVEVPGGTEAFF
>NA|TRBJ2-3|TRBV11-2|NA
TGTGCCAGCAGCTCGGACTGGGGCACAGATACGCAGTATTTT
CASSSDWGTDTQYF
>NA|TRBJ1-5|TRBV7-3|NA
TGTGCCAGCAGCTTAGATAGACCGCCCCAGCATTTT
CASSLDRPPQHF
>NA|TRBJ2-3|TRBV10-3|TRBD2
TGTGCCACCATAGCGGGAGGGTCCACAGATACGCAGTATTTT
CATIAGGSTDTQYF
>NA|TRBJ2-7|TRBV5-5|NA
TGTGCCAGCAGCTCCGGGTTCTACGAGCAGTACTTC
CASSSGFYEQYF
>NA|TRBJ2-5|TRBV6-5|NA
TGTGCCTCCGGGCGGCGACCAGGGGAGACCCAGTACTTC
CASGRRPGETQYF
>NA|TRBJ2-1|TRBV18|TRBD2
TGTGCCAGCTCACCTTCAAAAACGAGCGGGAGACCCTTAGGGGCCTACAATGAGCAGTTCTTC
CASSPSKTSGRPLGAYNEQFF
>NA|TRBJ2-7|TRBV5-4|TRBD2
TGTGCCAGCAGCTTGGTCGGTAGCGGGAGCTACGAGCAGTACTTC
CASSLVGSGSYEQYF
>NA|TRBJ2-1|TRBV4-1|TRBD2
TGCGCCAGCAGCCAGGGGACTAGCGCCTACAATGAGCAGTTCTTC
CASSQGTSAYNEQFF
>NA|TRBJ2-1|TRBV18|TRBD1
TGTGCCAGCTCACCATTCCGCCCGGGACAGGGCTACAATGAGCAGTTCTTC
CASSPFRPGQGYNEQFF
>NA|TRBJ1-5|TRBV12-5|NA
TGTGCTAGTGGTTTGGTATTGAGTCAGCCCCAGCATTTT
CASGLVLSQPQHF
>NA|TRBJ2-7|TRBV4-1|TRBD2
TGCGCCAGCAGCCAAAAAGGGACAGGGGGACTAGCGGGAGCCTACGAGCAGTACTTC
CASSQKGTGGLAGAYEQYF
>NA|TRBJ2-2|TRBV4-3|NA
TGCGCCAGCAGCCAAGGTCCAGGCTCGAACACCGGGGAGCTGTTTTTT
CASSQGPGSNTGELFF
>NA|TRBJ1-4|TRBV15|NA
TGTGCCACCGGTAACAGATATAATGAAAAACTGTTTTTT
CATGNRYNEKLFF
>once|TRBJ1-2|TRBV6-6|TRBD1
TGTGCCAGCAGTCCTAGACAGGGGTTTTTCGCGAGTGGCTACACCTTC
CASSPRQGFFASGYTF
>NA|TRBJ2-7|TRBV28|NA
TGTGCCAGCAGTCTAAACAGGGTAATCTCCCACTTC
CASSLNRVISHF
>NA|TRBJ2-6|TRBV30|NA
TGTGCCTGGAGTAGTTGGGCCAACGTCCTGACTTTC
CAWSSWANVLTF
>NA|TRBJ2-1|TRBV30|NA
TGTGCCTGTAAGGACAGCTCCTACAATGAGCAGTTCTTC
CACKDSSYNEQFF
>NA|TRBJ1-5|TRBV5-6|TRBD1
TGTGCCAGCAGCTCCGGGACAGGCCCGTTCCAGCCCCAGCATTTT
CASSSGTGPFQPQHF
>NA|TRBJ2-1|TRBV2|TRBD2
TGTGCCAGCAGCCGGTCGGGACTAGCGGGCATATCCTACAATGAGCAGTTCTTC
CASSRSGLAGISYNEQFF
>NA|TRBJ2-7|TRBV7-8|TRBD2
TGTGCCAGCAGCTTAGGTGGGACTAGTAGTCCCTCCTACGAGCAGTACTTC
CASSLGGTSSPSYEQYF
>NA|TRBJ1-2|TRBV15|TRBD1
TGTGCCACCAGCACAGGGGGGCCTGGCTACACCTTC
CATSTGGPGYTF
>NA|TRBJ2-7|TRBV30|TRBD2
TGTGCCTGGAGTGTACGGGCGGGGGAGGGTAATTACGAGCAGTACTTC
CAWSVRAGEGNYEQYF
>few|TRBJ2-6|TRBV5-4|NA
TGTGCCAGCAGCTTCGGGGGCCGAAGCTCTGGGGCCAACGTCCTGACTTTC
CASSFGGRSSGANVLTF
>NA|TRBJ2-7|TRBV5-1|TRBD2
TGCGCCAGCAGCTTAACTAGCGGGACGAGCGAGCAGTACTTC
CASSLTSGTSEQYF
>NA|TRBJ1-1|TRBV28|NA
TGTGCCAGCGAGGTGAACACTGAAGCTTTCTTT
CASEVNTEAFF
>NA|TRBJ1-1|TRBV27|NA
TGTGCCAGCAGTTTATCGAGCGGGAACACTGAAGCTTTCTTT
CASSLSSGNTEAFF
>NA|TRBJ2-1|TRBV5-8|TRBD2
TGTGCCAGCAGCTTGGCTAGCGGGGCTCCGGATGAGCAGTTCTTC
CASSLASGAPDEQFF
>NA|TRBJ2-2|TRBV21-1|NA
TGTGCCAGCAGCAGTTCGGGTCTTCCAAACACCGGGGAGCTGTTTTTT
CASSSSGLPNTGELFF
>NA|TRBJ2-2|TRBV21-1|NA
TGTGCCAGCAGCAAAGCGATCAACACCGGGGAGCTGTTTTTT
CASSKAINTGELFF
>NA|TRBJ2-5|TRBV28|TRBD1
TGTGCCAGCAGTTTAAAGGGGGCCGGGTACCAAGAGACCCAGTACTTC
CASSLKGAGYQETQYF
>NA|TRBJ2-7|TRBV5-1|TRBD1
TGCGCCAGCACCCAAGATCGACGACAGGGGTTTTACGAGCAGTACTTC
CASTQDRRQGFYEQYF
>NA|TRBJ2-2|TRBV27|TRBD1
TGTGCCAGCCGGCCGGGACAGGGGATCGCGAACACCGGGGAGCTGTTTTTT
CASRPGQGIANTGELFF
>NA|TRBJ2-7|TRBV11-2|TRBD2
TGTGCCAGCAGCCCGACCAGCGGGAGGACCCCCTACGAGCAGTACTTC
CASSPTSGRTPYEQYF
>NA|TRBJ2-7|TRBV19|NA
TGTGCCAGTAGTATATCACAATCACTAAATTCCTACGAGCAGTACTTC
CASSISQSLNSYEQYF
>NA|TRBJ1-3|TRBV4-1|TRBD1
TGCGCCAGCAGCCAAGAAGGCAGGGGGATTGAACTCGTATATTTT
CASSQEGRGIELVYF
>NA|TRBJ1-1|TRBV6-5|NA
TGTGCCAGCAGTTACTCGAACACTGAAGCTTTCTTT
CASSYSNTEAFF
>NA|TRBJ2-5|TRBV5-1|NA
TGCGCCAGCAGCTTTCCGGGAGTAGAGACCCAGTACTTC
CASSFPGVETQYF